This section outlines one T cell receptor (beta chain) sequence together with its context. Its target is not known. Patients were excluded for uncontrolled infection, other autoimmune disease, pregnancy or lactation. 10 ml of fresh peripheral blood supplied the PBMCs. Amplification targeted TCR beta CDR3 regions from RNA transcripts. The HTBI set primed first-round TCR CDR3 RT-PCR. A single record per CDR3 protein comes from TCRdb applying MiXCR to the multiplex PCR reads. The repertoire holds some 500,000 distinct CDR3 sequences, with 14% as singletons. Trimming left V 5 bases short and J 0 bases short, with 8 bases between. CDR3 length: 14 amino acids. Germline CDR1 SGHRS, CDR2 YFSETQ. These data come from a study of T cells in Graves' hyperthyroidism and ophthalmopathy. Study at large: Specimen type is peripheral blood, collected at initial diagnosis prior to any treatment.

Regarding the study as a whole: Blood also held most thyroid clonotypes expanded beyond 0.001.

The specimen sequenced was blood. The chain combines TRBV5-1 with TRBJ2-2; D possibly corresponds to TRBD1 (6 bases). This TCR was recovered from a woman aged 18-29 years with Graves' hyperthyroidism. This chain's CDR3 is CASRGATNTGELFF. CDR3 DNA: TGCGCCAGCAGGGGGGCAACGAACACCGGGGAGCTGTTTTTT.